The T cell receptor (beta chain) described here comes from a study of blood T cell repertoires in COVID-19. Across the whole study: Samples came from the United States, Italy and Spain, spanning acute and convalescent COVID-19. PBMCs, B-cell-depleted T cells, or T cells provided the cDNA or gDNA that made up the material.

CDR1 is SGHVS and CDR2 is FQNEAQ in the germline V gene. Trimming cost V 1 base and J 7 bases, with 17 bases left between them. The CDR3 is made up of 15 amino acids. Authors' analysis steps: Amplification with reference gene primers provided the estimates of nucleated cell counts. Only in-frame clones appear in the TCRdb table, and some are missing; sequencing was by immunoSEQ multiplex PCR. V and J calls and clone size are those listed in that table; D and trimming were worked out from the DNA. This sample has 400,000 to 550,000 clones, with around 89% found just once. The rearrangement links TRBV7-8 to TRBJ2-7; maybe TRBD1 (8 bases). The specimen was peripheral blood. The source is a woman younger than 45 with acute or convalescent COVID-19. Here the CDR3 DNA reads TGTGCCAGCAGCTTAGTACAGGGGGGGTTAGGGGAGCAGTACTTC. It encodes CASSLVQGGLGEQYF.